The following is a TCR beta chain sequence with its context. The antigen remains unidentified. The data were taken from a study of OX40 agonist ivuxolimab in advanced cancers. Study in general: Ivuxolimab was delivered to patients intravenously every 2 weeks at doses spanning 0.01 to 10 mg/kg. Three dose-escalation patients had partial responses: one with hepatocellular carcinoma and two with cutaneous melanoma.

The table came from immunoSEQ multiplex PCR; TCRdb's copy has only in-frame clones and leaves some out. Here the sample spans about 80,000 clones, 80% to 90% being singletons. General study points: Clonal expansion was seen in CD4+ and CD8+ blood T cells by week 6 at 0.1 to 3.0 mg/kg.

V was shortened by 2 bases and J by 10 bases, with 12 bases between the two germline ends. The CDR3 has 12 amino acids. CDR1 and CDR2 (germline): SGHRS, YFSETQ. Sample: CD4+ or CD8+ T cells sorted from blood, taken in a trial of the OX40 agonist ivuxolimab. This rearrangement joins TRBV5-1 to TRBJ1-2, with a tentative D call TRBD1 (5 bases). The origin of this receptor is an adult with an advanced solid tumor such as melanoma, head and neck, liver or kidney cancer. CDR3 residues: CASSFEGDSYTF. DNA of the CDR3: TGCGCCAGCAGCTTTGAAGGGGACTCCTACACCTTC. The whole variable domain, filled in from reference TRBV5-1 and TRBJ1-2, reads KAGVTQTPRYLIKTRGQQVTLSCSPISGHRSVSWYQQTPGQGLQFLFEYFSETQRNKGNFPGRFSGRQFSNSRSEMNVSTLELGDSALYLCASSFEGDSYTFGSGTRLTVV.